The 29 T cell receptor beta chains given below trace back to one sample, sequenced in a study of Ad26.COV2.S vaccination and SARS-CoV-2 variants. This sample's treatment: approximately 18 received Ad26.COV2.S at low or high dose, single or two shots; five or six received placebo; per-sample allocation not given. Day 63 after the first vaccine or placebo injection was the time point for sampling. Measured with immunoSEQ multiplex PCR; TCRdb has only the in-frame clones, and not every one. The sample lists over 400,000 clones; roughly 90% were seen once. The input for sequencing was peripheral blood, taken in a trial of Ad26.COV2.S vaccine versus placebo. These TCRs come from a person between 18 and 59 years old who received the Ad26.COV2.S COVID-19 vaccine or a placebo.

V usage is TRBV30 and J usage is TRBJ1-6, with a tentative D call TRBD1 (5 bases). Trimming cost V 5 bases and J 6 bases, with 14 bases left between them. CDR1 and CDR2 (germline): GTSNPN, SVGIG (reference sequence). This CDR3 is 14 amino acids long. The CDR3 sequence: CAWRPGLRNSPLHF. DNA of the CDR3: TGTGCCTGGCGTCCGGGACTCCGTAATTCACCCCTCCACTTT.

The chain combines TRBV19 with TRBJ2-3, with D unclear. V was trimmed by 4 bases and J by 1 base, leaving 15 bases between them. The length of the CDR3 is 16 residues. Germline CDR1 reads LNHDA; CDR2 reads SQIVND (reference sequence). CDR3: CASSTPGPLRTDTQYF. The CDR3 DNA reads as TGTGCCAGTAGTACCCCCGGGCCCTTACGCACAGATACGCAGTATTTT.

The CDR3 DNA reads TGCAGCGTCCAGGGTGGAATCTCCTACGAGCAGTACTTC. It encodes CSVQGGISYEQYF. This chain joins TRBV29-1 and TRBJ2-7, with D perhaps matching TRBD1 (5 bases). The CDR3 has 13 amino acids. Germline CDR1 and CDR2: SQVTM and ANQGSEA. The ends were cut back, 6 bases at V and 0 bases at J, with 12 bases in the middle.

This chain links TRBV7-9 with TRBJ2-5; D unclear. CDR3 length: 14 amino acids. Germline loops: CDR1 SEHNR, CDR2 FQNEAQ (reference sequence). V lost 3 bases to trimming and J lost 5 bases, with 13 bases between them. CDR3 bases: TGTGCCAGCAGCTTGCTATTGCTGCCGGAGACCCAGTACTTC. Translation gives CASSLLLLPETQYF.

The chain uses TRBV6-5 and TRBJ1-4, with D hard to call. This CDR3 contains 12 residues. Trimming removed 0 bases from V and 8 bases from J, with 4 bases in between. Germline loops: CDR1 MNHEY, CDR2 SVGAGI. Here the CDR3 DNA reads TGTGCCAGCAGTTACTCGAACGAAAAACTGTTTTTT. Translating gives CASSYSNEKLFF.

The V and J genes are TRBV2 and TRBJ2-7; D is unclear. Germline CDR1 SNHLY, CDR2 FYNNEI. V gave up 9 bases and J gave up 7 bases, with 16 bases separating them. This CDR3 has 12 amino acids. This chain's CDR3 is CARTIPLGEQYF. DNA of the CDR3: TGTGCCAGGACAATCCCACTGGGGGAGCAGTACTTC.

The chain links TRBV9 to TRBJ2-2, with D hard to call. CDR3 length equals 12 residues. CDR1 and CDR2 (germline): SGDLS, YYNGEE. V dropped 1 base and J dropped 7 bases, with 5 bases sitting between them. The CDR3 DNA reads TGTGCCAGCAGCGTATTGAGCGGGGAGCTGTTTTTT. Translating it yields CASSVLSGELFF.

This clone is a singleton in its sample. This chain uses TRBV7-2 with TRBJ1-1; 7 bases are shared with TRBD1. Germline CDR1 reads SGHTA; CDR2 reads FQGNSA. The CDR3 has 15 amino acids. After removal of 1 base from V and 4 bases from J, the junction contained 6 bases not matched to a gene. The CDR3 DNA reads as TGTGCCAGCAGCTTAGATATGACAGGGCGCACTGAAGCTTTCTTT. Protein sequence: CASSLDMTGRTEAFF.

This chain joins TRBV19 and TRBJ1-5; a weak D match, TRBD1 (5 bases). In germline, CDR1 is LNHDA, CDR2 SQIVND (reference sequence). The V and J ends lost 3 bases and 2 bases respectively, with 8 bases between them. The CDR3 spans 14 residues. CDR3 coding DNA: TGTGCCAGTAGTATTAGAGGGGGCAATCAGCCCCAGCATTTT. It yields the protein CASSIRGGNQPQHF.

The CDR3 nucleotides read TGCAGCGTTGATGAACGGGGGGGCTTCTACAATGAGCAGTTCTTC. The encoded protein is CSVDERGGFYNEQFF. V and J are TRBV29-1 and TRBJ2-1; the match to TRBD2 covers 8 bases. Germline V gene sequence: CDR1 SQVTM, CDR2 ANQGSEA. After removal of 3 bases from V and 3 bases from J, the junction contained 7 bases not matched to a gene. CDR3 length: 15 residues.

The chain has TRBV24-1 and TRBJ1-4, with 9 bases that match TRBD1. The germline CDR1 and CDR2 sequences are KGHDR and SFDVKD. This CDR3 is built from 18 residues. V lost 5 bases to trimming and J lost 0 bases; unmatched junction nucleotides: 9. In nucleotides, the CDR3 is TGTGCCACCAGTGCCCTAGGGACAGGGCCCCCAACTAATGAAAAACTGTTTTTT. Its translation is CATSALGTGPPTNEKLFF.

The chain combines TRBV5-6 with TRBJ2-7, with D perhaps matching TRBD1 or TRBD2 (5 bases each). The CDR3 is 13 amino acids. Germline assignment: CDR1 SGHDT and CDR2 YYEEEE. With 3 bases removed from V and 2 bases from J, the gap between germline ends came to 9 bases. The CDR3, as DNA: TGTGCCAGCAGCTGGGGGTCAACCTACGAGCAGTACTTC. It yields the protein CASSWGSTYEQYF. The variable domain in full, completed from reference TRBV5-6 and TRBJ2-7, reads DAGVTQSPTHLIKTRGQQVTLRCSPKSGHDTVSWYQQALGQGPQFIFQYYEEEERQRGNFPDRFSGHQFPNYSSELNVNALLLGDSALYLCASSWGSTYEQYFGPGTRLTVT.

The count of this clone is one. The chain recombines TRBV12-3 or TRBV12-4 with TRBJ2-1, with D perhaps being TRBD1 or TRBD2 (6 bases each). This CDR3 is built from 13 residues. The V and J ends lost 6 bases and 12 bases respectively, with 18 bases between them. The CDR3 loop reads CASSLGGGPRQFF. CDR3 coding DNA: TGTGCCAGCAGCCTCGGAGGGGGTCCTCGGCAGTTCTTC.

This clone was seen a handful of times. For the CDR3, the DNA is TGTGCCAGCTCCCCCGCCGCTGAAGCTTTCTTT. It encodes CASSPAAEAFF. The chain employs TRBV18 and TRBJ1-1; D gene uncertain. The V gene lost 6 bases and the J gene lost 6 bases, with 8 bases spanning the gap. Looked up from germline, CDR1 is KGHSH and CDR2 is LQKENI. The CDR3 totals 11 residues.

The rearrangement links TRBV4-3 to TRBJ2-4; D gene unclear. The V gene lost 0 bases and the J gene lost 1 base, with 7 bases spanning the gap. CDR1 is LGHNA and CDR2 is YSLEER in the germline V gene. CDR3 length: 15 amino acids. CDR3 DNA sequence: TGCGCCAGCAGCCAAGATATTGCCGCCAAAAACATTCAGTACTTC. Translation: CASSQDIAAKNIQYF.

The V gene is TRBV23-1, the J gene TRBJ1-2, with D tentatively TRBD1 (6 bases). TRBV23-1 is given ORF status, its function remaining uncertain. Trimming cost V 6 bases and J 4 bases, with 18 bases left between them. The CDR3 spans 15 residues. This CDR3 reads CASSPSRTASYGYTF. CDR3 DNA sequence: TGCGCCAGCAGCCCCTCTCGGACAGCCTCCTATGGCTACACCTTC.

This rearrangement joins TRBV15 to TRBJ1-2, with D perhaps TRBD1 (6 bases). This CDR3 is built from 19 residues. Deletions cut 4 bases from V and 0 bases from J, with 24 bases between. Germline CDR1 is LNHNV and CDR2 is YYDKDF (reference sequence). CDR3 nucleotides: TGTGCCACCAGCAAAGGCTACTATGATCAGGGGAGAACTAACTATGGCTACACCTTC. It codes for CATSKGYYDQGRTNYGYTF.

The chain combines TRBV4-3 with TRBJ1-1; D call uncertain. The V and J ends lost 0 bases and 0 bases respectively, with 5 bases between them. Per the germline V gene, CDR1 is LGHNA and CDR2 is YSLEER. The CDR3 consists of 14 residues. The CDR3 reads CASSQDGVNTEAFF. DNA for the CDR3: TGCGCCAGCAGCCAAGACGGGGTGAACACTGAAGCTTTCTTT.

The rearrangement joins TRBV27 to TRBJ2-2; D call uncertain. The germline gives CDR1 MNHEY, CDR2 SMNVEV (reference sequence). The CDR3 sequence is 19 residues long. Trimming cost V 5 bases and J 4 bases, with 26 bases left between them. In DNA, the CDR3 is TGTGCCAGCAGTCGAAACGCCCTACAGTCGCTACTGGGCACCGGGGAGCTGTTTTTT. Its protein product is CASSRNALQSLLGTGELFF.

Concerning this clone: The sample contains more than one DNA sequence encoding this CDR3. The chain employs TRBV3-1 (or the pseudogene TRBV3-2) and TRBJ2-7; 11 bases map to TRBD2. The CDR3 runs 14 residues. V gave up 4 bases and J gave up 4 bases; unmatched junction bases: 3. The V gene's germline CDR1 is LGHDT and CDR2 YNNKEL (reference sequence). For the CDR3, the DNA is TGTGCCAGCAGCCCACTAGCGGGGGCTTACGAGCAGTACTTC. Protein: CASSPLAGAYEQYF.

This clone was counted a single time. In the same sample, other DNA sequences code for this CDR3. The genes are TRBV7-9 and TRBJ2-7; D is unclear. CDR3 length equals 13 residues. The V end was cut by 4 bases, the J end by 0 bases, with 7 bases between. In germline, CDR1 is SEHNR, CDR2 FQNEAQ (reference sequence). CDR3 in DNA: TGTGCCAGCAGCTCCCAGGCCTCCTACGAGCAGTACTTC. Encoded protein: CASSSQASYEQYF.

J is TRBJ2-7 and V is TRBV10-3; D is ambiguous. CDR3 length equals 13 residues. V was trimmed by 8 bases and J by 0 bases, leaving 11 bases between them. CDR1 and CDR2 (germline): ENHRY, SYGVKD. The CDR3 nucleotides read TGTGCCATCCGTCCCGCGAGCTCCTACGAGCAGTACTTC. Encoded protein: CAIRPASSYEQYF.

V gene TRBV9 combines with J gene TRBJ1-4, with 7 bases matching TRBD1. Germline lookup yields CDR1 SGDLS and CDR2 YYNGEE. The CDR3 has 15 residues. The V and J ends lost 5 bases and 8 bases, in that order; junction bases with no gene match: 12. The CDR3 spells CASSKIPDRPEKLFF. DNA for the CDR3: TGTGCCAGCAGTAAGATCCCGGACAGGCCCGAAAAACTGTTTTTT.

The V gene is TRBV3-1 (or the pseudogene TRBV3-2), the J gene TRBJ2-3, with D unclear. CDR1 LGHDT and CDR2 YNNKEL come from the germline V gene (reference sequence). V was trimmed by 1 base and J by 3 bases, leaving 8 bases between them. The CDR3 spans 14 residues. CDR3 loop: CASSQVVGTDTQYF. The CDR3 DNA follows: TGTGCCAGCAGCCAAGTCGTGGGTACAGATACGCAGTATTTT.

The CDR3 reads CASRFPGQADGYTF. CDR3 bases: TGTGCCAGCAGGTTCCCGGGACAGGCGGATGGCTACACCTTC. This chain uses TRBV11-2 with TRBJ1-2, with 8 positions matching TRBD1. The junction had 9 bases not matched to a gene; V was cut back by 6 bases and J by 6 bases. The CDR3 runs to 14 residues. Germline CDR1 is SGHAT and CDR2 is FQNNGV.

CDR3 nucleotide sequence: TGTGCCAGCAGCGTAGAACCGAGCCTTATCTACGAGCAGTACTTC. This encodes CASSVEPSLIYEQYF. The chain joins TRBV9 to TRBJ2-7; D remains ambiguous. Trimming shortened V by 0 bases and J by 3 bases, and 13 bases separated the two germline ends. Germline assignment: CDR1 SGDLS and CDR2 YYNGEE. The CDR3 loop spans 15 amino acids.

With regard to this clone: The same CDR3 can be traced to other DNA sequences in this sample. The chain joins TRBV14 to TRBJ1-5; unclear D gene. Germline CDR1 reads SGHDN; CDR2 reads FVKESK. Deletions cut 2 bases from V and 1 base from J, with 3 bases between. There are 13 residues in the CDR3. CDR3 region: CASSQSSNQPQHF. In nucleotides, the CDR3 is TGTGCCAGCAGCCAAAGCAGCAATCAGCCCCAGCATTTT.

The chain uses TRBV20-1 and TRBJ2-7, with unresolved D. This CDR3 has 11 residues. Per the germline V gene, CDR1 is DFQATT and CDR2 is SNEGSKA (reference sequence). The V and J ends lost 0 bases and 3 bases respectively, with 3 bases between them. Here the CDR3 reads CSARDNYEQYF. The CDR3 nucleotides are TGCAGTGCTAGAGATAACTACGAGCAGTACTTC.

This clone was counted at least ten times. The sample contains more than one DNA sequence encoding this CDR3. The chain recombines TRBV4-3 with TRBJ1-2; D perhaps matches TRBD1 (5 bases). Germline assignment: CDR1 LGHNA and CDR2 YSLEER. Deletions cut 0 bases from V and 5 bases from J, with 13 bases between. This CDR3 spans 15 amino acids. The CDR3 spells CASSQDSHRSYGYTF. In DNA, the CDR3 is TGCGCCAGCAGCCAAGATTCCCACAGGAGTTATGGCTACACCTTC.